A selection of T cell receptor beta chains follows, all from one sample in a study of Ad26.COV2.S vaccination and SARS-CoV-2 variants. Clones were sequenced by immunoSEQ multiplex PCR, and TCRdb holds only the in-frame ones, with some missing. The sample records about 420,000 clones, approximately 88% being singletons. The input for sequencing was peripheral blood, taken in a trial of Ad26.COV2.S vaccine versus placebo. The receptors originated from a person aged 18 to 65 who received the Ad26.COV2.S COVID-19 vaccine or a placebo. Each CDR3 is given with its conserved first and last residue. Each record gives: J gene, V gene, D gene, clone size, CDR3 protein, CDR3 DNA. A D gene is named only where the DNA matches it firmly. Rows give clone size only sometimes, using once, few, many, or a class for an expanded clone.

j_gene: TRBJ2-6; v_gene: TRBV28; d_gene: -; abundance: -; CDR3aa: CASSFFQGISGANVLTF; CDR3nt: TGTGCCAGCAGTTTTTTTCAGGGAATTTCTGGGGCCAACGTCCTGACTTTC
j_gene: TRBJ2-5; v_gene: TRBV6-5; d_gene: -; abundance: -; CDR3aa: CASSFSQRTGETQYF; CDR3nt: TGTGCCAGCAGCTTCTCCCAACGGACCGGGGAGACCCAGTACTTC
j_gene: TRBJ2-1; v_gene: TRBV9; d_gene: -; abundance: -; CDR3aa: CASSVVRGGLDEQFF; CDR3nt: TGTGCCAGCAGCGTAGTCAGGGGTGGATTGGATGAGCAGTTCTTC
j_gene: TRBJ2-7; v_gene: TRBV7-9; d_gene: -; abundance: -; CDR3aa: CASSYSRGYEQYF; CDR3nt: TGTGCCAGCAGCTACAGCCGGGGTTACGAGCAGTACTTC
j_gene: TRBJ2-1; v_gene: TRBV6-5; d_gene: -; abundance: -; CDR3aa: CASSYFGGANTNEQFF; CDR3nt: TGTGCCAGCAGTTACTTCGGGGGCGCAAATACCAATGAGCAGTTCTTC
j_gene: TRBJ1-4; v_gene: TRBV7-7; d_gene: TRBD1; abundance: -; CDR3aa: CASSLGGTAPLFF; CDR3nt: TGTGCTAGCAGCTTAGGGGGGACAGCCCCACTGTTTTTT
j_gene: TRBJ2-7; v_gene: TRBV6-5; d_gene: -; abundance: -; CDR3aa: CASRTQGAYEQYF; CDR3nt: TGTGCCAGCAGAACACAGGGCGCTTACGAGCAGTACTTC
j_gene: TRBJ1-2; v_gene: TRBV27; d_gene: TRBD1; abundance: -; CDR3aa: CASSPGTGKSRSHYGYTF; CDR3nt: TGTGCCAGCAGTCCCGGGACAGGGAAGAGTAGATCGCACTATGGCTACACCTTC
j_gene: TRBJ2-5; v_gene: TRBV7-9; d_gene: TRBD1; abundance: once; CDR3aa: CASSPRTGGTQYF; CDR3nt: TGTGCCAGCAGCCCCAGGACAGGGGGGACCCAGTACTTC
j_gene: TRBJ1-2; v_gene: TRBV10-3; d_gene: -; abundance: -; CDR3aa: CAISDLQLDGYTF; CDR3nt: TGTGCCATCAGTGACTTACAGTTAGATGGCTACACCTTC
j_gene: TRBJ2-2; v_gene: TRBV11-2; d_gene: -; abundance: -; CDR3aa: CASSLRSVSTGELFF; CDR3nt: TGTGCCAGCAGCTTACGGAGCGTGAGCACCGGGGAGCTGTTTTTT
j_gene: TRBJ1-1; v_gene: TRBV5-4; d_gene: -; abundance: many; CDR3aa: CASSLSFEGRGTEAFF; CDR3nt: TGTGCCAGCAGCTTAAGCTTTGAAGGGAGGGGCACTGAAGCTTTCTTT
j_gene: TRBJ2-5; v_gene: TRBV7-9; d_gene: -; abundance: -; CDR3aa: CASSPVGGPPPQYF; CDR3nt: TGTGCCAGCAGCCCAGTGGGGGGCCCGCCACCCCAGTACTTC
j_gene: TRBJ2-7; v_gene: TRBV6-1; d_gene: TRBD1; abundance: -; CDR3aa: CASSETWDRGRVFDLIEQYF; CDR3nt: TGTGCCAGCAGTGAGACCTGGGACAGGGGGCGCGTCTTTGATCTTATCGAGCAGTACTTC
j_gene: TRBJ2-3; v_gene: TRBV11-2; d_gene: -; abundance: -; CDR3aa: CASSLGGAADTQYF; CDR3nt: TGTGCCAGCAGCTTAGGGGGGGCCGCAGATACGCAGTATTTT
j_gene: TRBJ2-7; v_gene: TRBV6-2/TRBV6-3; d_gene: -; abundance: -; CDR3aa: CASSNRTNYEQYF; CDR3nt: TGTGCCAGCAGTAACCGGACGAACTACGAGCAGTACTTC
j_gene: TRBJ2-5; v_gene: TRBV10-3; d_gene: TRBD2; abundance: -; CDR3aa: CAISESGLAGAQTQYF; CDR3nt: TGTGCCATCAGTGAGTCTGGACTAGCGGGGGCACAGACCCAGTACTTC
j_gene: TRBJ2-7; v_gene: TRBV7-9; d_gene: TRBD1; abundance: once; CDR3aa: CASSLEGQGGEQYF; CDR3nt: TGTGCCAGCAGCTTAGAAGGACAGGGCGGCGAGCAGTACTTC
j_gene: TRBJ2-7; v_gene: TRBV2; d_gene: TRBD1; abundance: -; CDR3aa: CASRRTGAIYEQYF; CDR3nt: TGTGCCAGCAGGCGGACAGGGGCTATCTACGAGCAGTACTTC
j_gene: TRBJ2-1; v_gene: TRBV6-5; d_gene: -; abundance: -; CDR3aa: CASSSARDEQFF; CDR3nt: TGTGCCAGCAGTTCCGCTAGGGATGAGCAGTTCTTC
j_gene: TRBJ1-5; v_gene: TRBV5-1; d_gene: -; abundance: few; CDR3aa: CASSFRPDSNQPQHF; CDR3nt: TGCGCCAGCAGCTTCCGGCCGGATAGCAATCAGCCCCAGCATTTT
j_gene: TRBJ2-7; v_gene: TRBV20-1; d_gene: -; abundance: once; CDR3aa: CSARATPEQYF; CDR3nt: TGCAGTGCTAGAGCTACGCCGGAGCAGTACTTC
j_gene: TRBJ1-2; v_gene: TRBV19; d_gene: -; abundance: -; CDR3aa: CASSSGYDGYTF; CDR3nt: TGTGCCAGTAGTTCAGGGTACGATGGCTACACCTTC
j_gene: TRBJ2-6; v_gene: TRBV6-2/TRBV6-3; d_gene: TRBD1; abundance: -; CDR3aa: CASSSAPGQGSSGANVLTF; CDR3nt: TGTGCCAGCAGTTCCGCACCCGGACAGGGCAGCTCTGGGGCCAACGTCCTGACTTTC
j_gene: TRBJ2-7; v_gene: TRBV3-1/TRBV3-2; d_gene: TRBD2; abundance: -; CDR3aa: CASSQGFAGLAGGTYEQYF; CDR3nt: TGTGCCAGCAGCCAAGGTTTTGCGGGACTAGCGGGGGGTACCTACGAGCAGTACTTC
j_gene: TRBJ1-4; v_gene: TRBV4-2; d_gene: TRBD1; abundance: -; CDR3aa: CASSLGTAANEKLFF; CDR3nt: TGTGCCAGCAGCCTCGGGACAGCCGCTAATGAAAAACTGTTTTTT
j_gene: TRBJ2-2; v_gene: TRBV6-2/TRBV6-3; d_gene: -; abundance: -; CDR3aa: CASSYNRMNVELFF; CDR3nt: TGTGCCAGCAGTTATAACAGGATGAACGTCGAGCTGTTTTTT
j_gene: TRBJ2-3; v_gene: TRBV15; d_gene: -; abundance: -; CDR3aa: CATSRDRVTDTQYF; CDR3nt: TGTGCCACCAGCAGAGATCGGGTAACAGATACGCAGTATTTT
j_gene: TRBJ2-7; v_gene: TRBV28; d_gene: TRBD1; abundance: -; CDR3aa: CASSLDRAILEQYF; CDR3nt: TGTGCCAGCAGTTTAGACAGGGCCATCCTCGAGCAGTACTTC
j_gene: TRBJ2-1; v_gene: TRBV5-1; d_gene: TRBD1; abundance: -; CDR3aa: CASSRDRQGFNEQFF; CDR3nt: TGCGCCAGCTCTAGAGACCGACAGGGGTTCAATGAGCAGTTCTTC
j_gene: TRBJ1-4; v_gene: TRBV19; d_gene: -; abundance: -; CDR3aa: CASRGDRTATNEKLFF; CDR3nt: TGTGCCAGTAGGGGAGACAGGACCGCAACTAATGAAAAACTGTTTTTT
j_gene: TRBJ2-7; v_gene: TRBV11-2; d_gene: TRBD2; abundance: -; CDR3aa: CASSQVGRGDPPYEQYF; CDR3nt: TGTGCCAGCAGTCAAGTTGGCCGGGGGGACCCTCCCTACGAGCAGTACTTC
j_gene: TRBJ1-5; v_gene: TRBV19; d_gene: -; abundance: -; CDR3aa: CASSPGYGGHQPQHF; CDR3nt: TGTGCCAGTAGTCCAGGGTACGGGGGGCATCAGCCCCAGCATTTT
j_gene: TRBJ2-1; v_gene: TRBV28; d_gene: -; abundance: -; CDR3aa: CASGRQRLYNEQFF; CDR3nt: TGTGCCAGCGGGCGACAGCGCCTTTACAATGAGCAGTTCTTC
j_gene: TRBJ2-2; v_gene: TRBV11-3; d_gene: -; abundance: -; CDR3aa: CASSLDRPNTGELFF; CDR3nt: TGTGCCAGCAGCTTAGATAGACCGAACACCGGGGAGCTGTTTTTT
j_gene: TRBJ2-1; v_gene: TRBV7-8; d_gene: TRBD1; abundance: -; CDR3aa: CASSLRPGQGYYNEQFF; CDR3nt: TGTGCCAGCAGCTTACGGCCGGGACAGGGATACTACAATGAGCAGTTCTTC
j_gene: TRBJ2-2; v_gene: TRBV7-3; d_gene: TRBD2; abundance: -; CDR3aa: CASSSLAGGPPGELFF; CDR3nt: TGTGCCAGCAGCTCCCTAGCGGGGGGGCCACCCGGGGAGCTGTTTTTT
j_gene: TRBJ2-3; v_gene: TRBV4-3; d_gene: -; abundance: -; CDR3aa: CASSQDRSSDTQYF; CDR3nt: TGCGCCAGCAGCCAAGATCGCTCGTCGGATACGCAGTATTTT
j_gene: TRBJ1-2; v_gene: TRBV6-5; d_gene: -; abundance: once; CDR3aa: CASSRTEDYGYTF; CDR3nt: TGTGCCAGCAGTCGGACAGAAGACTATGGCTACACCTTC
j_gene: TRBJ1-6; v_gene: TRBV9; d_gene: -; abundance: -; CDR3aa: CASSASGTPLGASYNSPLHF; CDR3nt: TGTGCCAGCAGCGCTAGCGGGACACCGCTGGGGGCCTCCTATAATTCACCCCTCCACTTT
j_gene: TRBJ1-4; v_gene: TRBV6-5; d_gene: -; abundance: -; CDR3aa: CASSYRFNEKLFF; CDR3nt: TGTGCCAGCAGTTACAGATTTAATGAAAAACTGTTTTTT
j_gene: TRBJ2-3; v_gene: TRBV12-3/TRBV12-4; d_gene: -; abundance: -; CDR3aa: CASRHRVADTQYF; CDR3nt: TGTGCCAGCAGGCACAGGGTGGCAGATACGCAGTATTTT
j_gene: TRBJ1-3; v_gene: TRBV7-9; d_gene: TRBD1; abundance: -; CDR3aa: CASSLRSRDRVSSGNTIYF; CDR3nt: TGTGCCAGCAGCTTGAGGTCTCGGGACAGAGTATCCTCTGGAAACACCATATATTTT
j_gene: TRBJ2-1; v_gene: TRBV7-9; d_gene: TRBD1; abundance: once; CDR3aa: CASSLRGQGTTEQFF; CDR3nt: TGTGCCAGCAGCTTAAGGGGACAGGGTACTACTGAGCAGTTCTTC
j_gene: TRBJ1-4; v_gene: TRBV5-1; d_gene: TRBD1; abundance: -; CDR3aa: CASSFGQGGEKLFF; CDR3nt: TGCGCCAGCAGCTTTGGACAGGGTGGTGAAAAACTGTTTTTT
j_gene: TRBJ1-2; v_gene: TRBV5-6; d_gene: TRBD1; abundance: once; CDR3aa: CASSFPQLTGDLYGYTF; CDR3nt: TGTGCCAGCAGCTTTCCCCAATTGACAGGGGATCTCTATGGCTACACCTTC
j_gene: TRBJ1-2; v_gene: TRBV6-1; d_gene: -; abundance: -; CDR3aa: CASSEAGRKGINYGYTF; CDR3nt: TGTGCCAGCAGTGAAGCGGGGAGAAAAGGGATTAACTATGGCTACACCTTC
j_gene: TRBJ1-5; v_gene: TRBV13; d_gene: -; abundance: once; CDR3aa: CASSLFGDNQPQHF; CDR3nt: TGTGCCAGCAGCTTATTCGGGGACAATCAGCCCCAGCATTTT